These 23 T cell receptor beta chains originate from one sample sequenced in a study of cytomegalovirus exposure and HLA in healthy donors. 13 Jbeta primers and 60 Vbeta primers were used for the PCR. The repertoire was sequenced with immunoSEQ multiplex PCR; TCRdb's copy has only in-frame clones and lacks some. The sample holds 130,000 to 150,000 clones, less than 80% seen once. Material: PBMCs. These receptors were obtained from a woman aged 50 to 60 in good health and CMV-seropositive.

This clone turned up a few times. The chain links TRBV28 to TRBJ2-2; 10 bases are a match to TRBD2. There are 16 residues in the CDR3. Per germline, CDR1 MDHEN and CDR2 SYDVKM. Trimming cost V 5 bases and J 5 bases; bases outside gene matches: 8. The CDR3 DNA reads TGTGCCAGCAGTCCGAGAGCGGGGGGGCAGACCGGGGAGCTGTTTTTT. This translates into CASSPRAGGQTGELFF.

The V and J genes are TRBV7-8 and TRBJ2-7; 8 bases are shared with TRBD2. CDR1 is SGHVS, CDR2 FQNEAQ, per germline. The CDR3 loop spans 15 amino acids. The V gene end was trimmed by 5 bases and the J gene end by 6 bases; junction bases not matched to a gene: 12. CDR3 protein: CASSLRGGRAGEQYF. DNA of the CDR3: TGTGCCAGCAGCCTTCGGGGGGGGCGGGCGGGCGAGCAGTACTTC.

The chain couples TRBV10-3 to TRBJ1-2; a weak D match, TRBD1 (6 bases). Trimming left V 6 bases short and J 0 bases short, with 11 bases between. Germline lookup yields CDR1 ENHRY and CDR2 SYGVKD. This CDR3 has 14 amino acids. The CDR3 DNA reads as TGTGCCATCAGCGCTGGACAGACTAACTATGGCTACACCTTC. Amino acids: CAISAGQTNYGYTF.

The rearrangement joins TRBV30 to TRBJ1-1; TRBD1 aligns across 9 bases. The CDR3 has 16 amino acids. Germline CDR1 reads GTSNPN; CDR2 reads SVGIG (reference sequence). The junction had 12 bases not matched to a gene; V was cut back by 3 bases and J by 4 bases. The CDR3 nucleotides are TGTGCCTGGAGCGGGGGGACAGGGAATTCTCTCACTGAAGCTTTCTTT. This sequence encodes CAWSGGTGNSLTEAFF.

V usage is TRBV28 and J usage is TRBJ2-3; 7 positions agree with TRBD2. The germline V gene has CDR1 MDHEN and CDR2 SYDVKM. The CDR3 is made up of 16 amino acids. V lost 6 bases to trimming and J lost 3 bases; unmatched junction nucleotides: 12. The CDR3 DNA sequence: TGTGCCAGCAGCCCCGGAGGCGGGGGAAGGACAGATACGCAGTATTTT. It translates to CASSPGGGGRTDTQYF.

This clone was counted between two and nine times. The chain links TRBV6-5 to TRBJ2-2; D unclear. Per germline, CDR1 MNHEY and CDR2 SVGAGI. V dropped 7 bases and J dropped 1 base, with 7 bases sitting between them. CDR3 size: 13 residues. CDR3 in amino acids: CASIEVNTGELFF. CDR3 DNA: TGTGCCAGCATCGAGGTGAACACCGGGGAGCTGTTTTTT.

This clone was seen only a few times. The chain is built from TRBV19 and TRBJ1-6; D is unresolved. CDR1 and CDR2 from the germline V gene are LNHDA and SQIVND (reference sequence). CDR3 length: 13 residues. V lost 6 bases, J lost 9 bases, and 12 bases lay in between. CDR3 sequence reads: CASRMATSSPLHF. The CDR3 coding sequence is TGTGCCAGTAGGATGGCGACTAGTTCACCCCTCCACTTT.

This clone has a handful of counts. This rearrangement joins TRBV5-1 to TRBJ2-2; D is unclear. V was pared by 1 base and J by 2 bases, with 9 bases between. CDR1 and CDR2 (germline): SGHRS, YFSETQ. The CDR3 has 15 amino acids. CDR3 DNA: TGCGCCAGCAGCTTGTTTCAGACTAACACCGGGGAGCTGTTTTTT. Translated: CASSLFQTNTGELFF.

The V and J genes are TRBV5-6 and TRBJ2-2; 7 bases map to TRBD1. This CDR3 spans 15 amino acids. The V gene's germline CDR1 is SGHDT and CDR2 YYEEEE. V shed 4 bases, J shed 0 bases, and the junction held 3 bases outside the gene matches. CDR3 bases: TGTGCCAGCAGCGTAGGGGGCCCGAACACCGGGGAGCTGTTTTTT. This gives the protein CASSVGGPNTGELFF.

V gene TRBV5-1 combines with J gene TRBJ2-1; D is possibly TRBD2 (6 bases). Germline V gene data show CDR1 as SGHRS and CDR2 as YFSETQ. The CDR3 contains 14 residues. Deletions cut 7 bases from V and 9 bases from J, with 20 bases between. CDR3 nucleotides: TGCGCCAGCGGGGATAGGAGCGGGTCGACTGAGCAGTTCTTC. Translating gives CASGDRSGSTEQFF.

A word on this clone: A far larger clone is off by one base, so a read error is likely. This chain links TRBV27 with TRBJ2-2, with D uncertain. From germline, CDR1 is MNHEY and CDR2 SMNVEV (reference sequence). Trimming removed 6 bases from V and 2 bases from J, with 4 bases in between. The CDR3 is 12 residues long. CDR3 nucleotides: TGTGCCAGCAGCCTAAACACCGGGGAGCTGTTTTTT. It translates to CASSLNTGELFF.

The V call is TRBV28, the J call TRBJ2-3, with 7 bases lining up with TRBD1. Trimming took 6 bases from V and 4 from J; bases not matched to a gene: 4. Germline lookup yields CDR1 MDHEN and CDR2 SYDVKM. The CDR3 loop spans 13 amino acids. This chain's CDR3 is CASRRQGSDTQYF. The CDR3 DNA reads TGTGCCAGCAGACGACAGGGATCAGATACGCAGTATTTT.

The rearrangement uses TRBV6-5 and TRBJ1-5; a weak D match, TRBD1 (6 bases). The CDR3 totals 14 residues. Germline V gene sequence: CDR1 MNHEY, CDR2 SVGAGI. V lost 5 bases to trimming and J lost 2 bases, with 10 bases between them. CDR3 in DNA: TGTGCCAGCAGTCCACGGACAGGCAATCAGCCCCAGCATTTT. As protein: CASSPRTGNQPQHF.

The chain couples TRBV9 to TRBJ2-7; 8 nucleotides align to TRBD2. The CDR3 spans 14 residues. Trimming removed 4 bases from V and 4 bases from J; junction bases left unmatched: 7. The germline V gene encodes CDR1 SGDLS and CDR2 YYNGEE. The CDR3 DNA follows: TGTGCCAGCAGCCCCCGGGGGGGGCGATACGAGCAGTACTTC. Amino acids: CASSPRGGRYEQYF.

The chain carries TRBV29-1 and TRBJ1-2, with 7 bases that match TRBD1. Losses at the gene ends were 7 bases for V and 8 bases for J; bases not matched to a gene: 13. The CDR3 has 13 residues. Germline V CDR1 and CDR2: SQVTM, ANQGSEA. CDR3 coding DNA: TGCAGCGCCAACCCGGAGGGGGCGCGAGGCTACACCTTC. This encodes CSANPEGARGYTF. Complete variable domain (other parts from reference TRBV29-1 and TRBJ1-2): SAVISQKPSRDICQRGTSLTIQCQVDSQVTMMFWYRQQPGQSLTLIATANQGSEATYESGFVIDKFPISRPNLTFSTLTVSNMSPEDSSIYLCSANPEGARGYTFGSGTRLTVV.

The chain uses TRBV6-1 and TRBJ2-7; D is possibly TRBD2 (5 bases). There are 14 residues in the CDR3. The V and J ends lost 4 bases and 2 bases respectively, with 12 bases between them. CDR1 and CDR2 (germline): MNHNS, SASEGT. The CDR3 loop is CASSGTWTAYEQYF. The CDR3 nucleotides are TGTGCCAGCAGTGGGACTTGGACGGCCTACGAGCAGTACTTC.

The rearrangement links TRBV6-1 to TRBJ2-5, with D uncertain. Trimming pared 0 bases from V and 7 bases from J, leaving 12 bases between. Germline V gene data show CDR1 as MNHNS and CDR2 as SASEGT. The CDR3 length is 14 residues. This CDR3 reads CASSEASAWRTQYF. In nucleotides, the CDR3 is TGTGCCAGCAGTGAAGCATCCGCGTGGAGGACCCAGTACTTC.

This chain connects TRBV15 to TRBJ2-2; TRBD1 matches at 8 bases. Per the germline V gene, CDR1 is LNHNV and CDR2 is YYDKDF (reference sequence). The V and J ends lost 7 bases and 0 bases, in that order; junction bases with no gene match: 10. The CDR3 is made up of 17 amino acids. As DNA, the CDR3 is TGTGCCACCATAGGCGATCGGACAGGGACGAACACCGGGGAGCTGTTTTTT. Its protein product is CATIGDRTGTNTGELFF.

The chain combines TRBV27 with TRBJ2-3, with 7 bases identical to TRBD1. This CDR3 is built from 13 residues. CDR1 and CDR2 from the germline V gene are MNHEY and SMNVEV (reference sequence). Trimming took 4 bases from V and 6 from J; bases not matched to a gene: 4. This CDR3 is CASSWDSGDTQYF. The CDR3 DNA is TGTGCCAGCAGTTGGGACAGTGGGGATACGCAGTATTTT.

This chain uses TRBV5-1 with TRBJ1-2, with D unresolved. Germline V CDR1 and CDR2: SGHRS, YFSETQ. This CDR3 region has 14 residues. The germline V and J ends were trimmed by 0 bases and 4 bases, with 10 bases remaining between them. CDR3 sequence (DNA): TGCGCCAGCAGCTTGGATCTAATTGGCTATGGCTACACCTTC. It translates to CASSLDLIGYGYTF.

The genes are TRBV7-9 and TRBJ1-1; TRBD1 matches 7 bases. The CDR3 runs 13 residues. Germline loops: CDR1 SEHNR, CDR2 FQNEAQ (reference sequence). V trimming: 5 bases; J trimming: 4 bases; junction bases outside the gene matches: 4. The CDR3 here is CASSVQGGTEAFF. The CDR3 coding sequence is TGTGCCAGCAGCGTGCAGGGGGGCACTGAAGCTTTCTTT. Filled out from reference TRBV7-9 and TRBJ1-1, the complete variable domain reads DTGVSQNPRHKITKRGQNVTFRCDPISEHNRLYWYRQTLGQGPEFLTYFQNEAQLEKSRLLSDRFSAERPKGSFSTLEIQRTEQGDSAMYLCASSVQGGTEAFFGQGTRLTVV.

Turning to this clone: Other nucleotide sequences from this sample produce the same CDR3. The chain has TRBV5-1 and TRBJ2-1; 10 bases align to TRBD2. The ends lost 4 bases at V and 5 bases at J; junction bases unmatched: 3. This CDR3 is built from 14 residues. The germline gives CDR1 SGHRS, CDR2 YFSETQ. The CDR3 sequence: CASSPGTSDNEQFF. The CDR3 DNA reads TGCGCCAGCAGCCCCGGGACTAGCGACAATGAGCAGTTCTTC.

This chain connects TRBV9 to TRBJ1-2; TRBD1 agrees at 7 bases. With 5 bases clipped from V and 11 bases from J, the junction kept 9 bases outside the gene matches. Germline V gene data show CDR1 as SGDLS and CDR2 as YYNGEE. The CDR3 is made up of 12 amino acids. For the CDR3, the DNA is TGTGCCAGCAGGCGGACAGGATTAGGTTACACCTTC. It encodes CASRRTGLGYTF. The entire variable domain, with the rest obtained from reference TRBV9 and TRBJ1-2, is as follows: DSGVTQTPKHLITATGQRVTLRCSPRSGDLSVYWYQQSLDQGLQFLIQYYNGEERAKGNILERFSAQQFPDLHSELNLSSLELGDSALYFCASRRTGLGYTFGSGTRLTVV.